This T cell receptor (beta chain) was identified in a study of blood T cell repertoires in COVID-19. Study context: The United States, Italy and Spain provided the acute and convalescent COVID-19 samples. T cells, B-cell-depleted T cells, or PBMCs supplied cDNA or gDNA.

J was trimmed by 4 bases and V by 2 bases; bases with no gene match: 6. Germline V gives CDR1 SGHNT, CDR2 YYREEE (reference sequence). The CDR3 loop spans 16 amino acids. Per the authors' pipeline: Quantification of nucleated cells was approximated via reference gene primer amplification. The table came from immunoSEQ multiplex PCR; TCRdb's copy has only in-frame clones and leaves some out. That table supplies the V and J calls and clone size; D and trimming were determined from the DNA. The sample records 200,000 to 250,000 clones, less than 85% being singletons. This receptor was identified in a woman between 70 and 85 years old with acute or convalescent COVID-19. The sequencing input was peripheral blood. This chain uses TRBV5-4 with TRBJ2-7; the match to TRBD2 covers 13 bases. CDR3 sequence: CASSLFPGLAGYEQYF. CDR3 coding DNA: TGTGCCAGCAGCTTATTTCCGGGACTAGCGGGGTACGAGCAGTACTTC.